This T cell receptor (beta chain) was recovered during a study of identical twins. This clonotype showed up just a few times. The antigen remains unidentified. Study conclusions and caveats: Alpha sequences out of frame and shared by twins had excess low generation probability. Invariant MAIT and iNKT cells could partly confound zero-insertion analyses.

TCRdb re-analysed the 5' RACE reads in MiXCR, keeping a single row per CDR3 protein. The sample contains some 240,000 distinct CDR3 sequences, 6.5% to 9.5% of which appear only once. The germline V gene has CDR1 MNHEY and CDR2 SMNVEV (reference sequence). This CDR3 comprises 16 residues. V was trimmed by 5 bases and J by 0 bases, leaving 14 bases between them. These data are also associated with another study on yellow fever vaccine responses in identical twins. From that study: In identical twins, vaccine T cell responses appeared partly shared and partly individual.

This chain uses TRBV27 with TRBJ2-1; D may match TRBD1 or TRBD2 (6 bases each). The source is a woman aged 18-35 years in good health. The material sequenced was CD8+ T cells sorted from blood. The CDR3 DNA reads as TGTGCCAGCAGTCCCCCGGGGGCCAGCTCCTACAATGAGCAGTTCTTC. As protein: CASSPPGASSYNEQFF.